Listed below are T cell receptor beta chains from one sample, sequenced in a study of blood T cell dynamics during melanoma immunotherapy. Sequenced by immunoSEQ multiplex PCR; TCRdb stores in-frame clones only, minus some. This table holds around 15,000 clones, about 95% found once. The specimen was effector memory CD8+ T cells from blood, collected from a patient treated with checkpoint blockade. The receptors originated from a human donor with melanoma. Each CDR3 is given with its conserved first and last residue. The D gene is left open where the match is weak.

D gene	V gene	J gene	CDR3 protein	CDR3 DNA
TRBD2	TRBV9	TRBJ2-1	CASSVEGGRGNEQFF	TGTGCCAGCAGCGTAGAGGGCGGGAGGGGCAATGAGCAGTTCTTC
.	TRBV5-4	TRBJ2-5	CASSQPSEGLGETQYF	TGTGCCAGCAGCCAACCTAGTGAGGGCTTGGGGGAGACCCAGTACTTC
.	TRBV9	TRBJ1-1	CASSVGVRTEAFF	TGTGCCAGCAGCGTAGGGGTGCGCACTGAAGCTTTCTTT
.	TRBV9	TRBJ2-5	CASSVDDSQETQYF	TGTGCCAGCAGCGTAGACGACAGCCAAGAGACCCAGTACTTC
.	TRBV4-1	TRBJ2-1	CASSHLVGSNEQFF	TGCGCCAGCAGCCACCTAGTAGGTTCTAATGAGCAGTTCTTC
.	TRBV11-2	TRBJ1-4	CASSLAPLGSEKLFF	TGTGCCAGCAGCTTAGCGCCATTAGGTTCTGAAAAACTGTTTTTT
.	TRBV9	TRBJ1-3	CASSFRDRMLNTIYF	TGTGCCAGCAGCTTCCGAGACAGGATGCTAAACACCATATATTTT
TRBD1	TRBV7-9	TRBJ2-7	CASSNRDRGSYEQYF	TGTGCCAGCAGCAACCGGGACAGGGGGTCCTACGAGCAGTACTTC
.	TRBV5-1	TRBJ2-1	CASSSGPTSISLF	TGCGCCAGCAGCTCAGGACCCACTTCCATATCCCTCTTC
.	TRBV5-1	TRBJ2-1	CASSRPGYSYNEQFF	TGCGCCAGCAGCCGTCCGGGGTACTCCTACAATGAGCAGTTCTTC
.	TRBV19	TRBJ1-1	CASRGGAGLNTEAFF	TGTGCCAGTAGGGGTGGGGCAGGGCTGAACACTGAAGCTTTCTTT
TRBD2	TRBV27	TRBJ2-3	CASSSGLAGAADTQYF	TGTGCCAGCAGTTCGGGACTAGCGGGAGCGGCAGATACGCAGTATTTT
.	TRBV6-5	TRBJ2-7	CASSYDSYEQYF	TGTGCCAGCAGTTACGACAGCTACGAGCAGTACTTC
.	TRBV27	TRBJ1-3	CASSLSGPLSGNTIYF	TGTGCCAGCAGTTTATCGGGTCCCCTCTCTGGAAACACCATATATTTT
.	TRBV2	TRBJ2-5	CASSVLMTSSETQYF	TGTGCCAGCAGTGTCCTCATGACTAGTTCGGAGACCCAGTACTTC
.	TRBV19	TRBJ2-7	CASSPGAYEQYF	TGTGCCAGTAGTCCGGGGGCCTACGAGCAGTACTTC
TRBD1	TRBV11-2	TRBJ2-3	CASSLEAGGSIDTQYF	TGTGCCAGCAGCTTAGAGGCAGGGGGCAGTATAGATACGCAGTATTTT